What follows describes a single T cell receptor beta chain. The sample comes from a study of control samples from healthy donors and cancer patients. This CDR3 region has 14 residues. Germline V lookup: CDR1 LGHNA, CDR2 YNFKEQ. The J segment lost 5 bases and the V segment lost 0 bases, leaving 3 bases of the junction unmatched. The assay was immunoSEQ multiplex PCR, and TCRdb's table has in-frame clones only and misses some. This table has hundreds of thousands of clones, approximately 80% appearing once. The rearrangement links TRBV4-2 to TRBJ2-7, with 8 bases identical to TRBD1. Sequences were obtained from PBMCs. The receptor comes from a woman aged 55-69 years with lung cancer. The CDR3 spells CASSQDLQGDEQYF. The CDR3 coding sequence is TGTGCCAGCAGCCAAGATCTACAGGGGGACGAGCAGTACTTC.